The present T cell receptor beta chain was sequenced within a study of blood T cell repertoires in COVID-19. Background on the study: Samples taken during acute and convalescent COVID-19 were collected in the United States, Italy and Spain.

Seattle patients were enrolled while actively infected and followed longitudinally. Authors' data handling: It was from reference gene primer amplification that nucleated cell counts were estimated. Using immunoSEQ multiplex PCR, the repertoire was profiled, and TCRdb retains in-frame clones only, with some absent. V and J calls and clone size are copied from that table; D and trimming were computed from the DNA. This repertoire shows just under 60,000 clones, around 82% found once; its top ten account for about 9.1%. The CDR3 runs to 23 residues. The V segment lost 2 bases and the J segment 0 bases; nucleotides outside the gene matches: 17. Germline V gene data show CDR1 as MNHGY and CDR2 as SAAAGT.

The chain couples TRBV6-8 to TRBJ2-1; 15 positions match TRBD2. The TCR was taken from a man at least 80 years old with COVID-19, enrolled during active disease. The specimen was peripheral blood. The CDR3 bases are TGTGCCAGCAGTTACGACTTTGGGACCCCGGGACTAGCGGGGGGTAGCTCCTACAATGAGCAGTTCTTC. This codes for CASSYDFGTPGLAGGSSYNEQFF.